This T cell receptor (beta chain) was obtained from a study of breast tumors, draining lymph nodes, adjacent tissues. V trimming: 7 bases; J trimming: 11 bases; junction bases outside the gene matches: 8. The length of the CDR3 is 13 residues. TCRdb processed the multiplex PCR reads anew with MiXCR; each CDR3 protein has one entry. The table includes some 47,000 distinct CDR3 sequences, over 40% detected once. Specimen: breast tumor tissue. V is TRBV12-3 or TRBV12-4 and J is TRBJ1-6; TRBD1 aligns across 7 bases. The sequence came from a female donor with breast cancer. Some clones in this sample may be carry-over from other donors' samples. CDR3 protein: CASKQGGNPPLHF. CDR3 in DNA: TGTGCCAGCAAGCAGGGGGGGAATCCACCCCTCCACTTT.